The next 32 T cell receptor beta chains were all read from a single sample in a study of blood T cell repertoires in COVID-19. TCRdb keeps only in-frame clones here, not all; method: immunoSEQ multiplex PCR. The sample comprises roughly 260,000 clones, about nine tenths of which are singletons, and about 6% rests with the top ten. The source material was PBMCs or T cells enriched from blood (not recorded which). The receptors were gathered from a woman aged 25 to 45 with acute COVID-19.

This clone showed up just once. The rearrangement joins TRBV19 to TRBJ2-1, with 11 nucleotides matching TRBD1. CDR3 length: 15 residues. V was pared by 5 bases and J by 1 base, with 1 base of the junction left unmatched. Germline values: CDR1 LNHDA, CDR2 SQIVND (reference sequence). CDR3 protein: CASSGQGASYNEQFF. The DNA of the CDR3 is TGTGCCAGTAGTGGACAGGGGGCTTCCTACAATGAGCAGTTCTTC. The entire variable domain, with the rest obtained from reference TRBV19 and TRBJ2-1, is as follows: DGGITQSPKYLFRKEGQNVTLSCEQNLNHDAMYWYRQDPGQGLRLIYYSQIVNDFQKGDIAEGYSVSREKKESFPLTVTSAQKNPTAFYLCASSGQGASYNEQFFGPGTRLTVL.

This clone was observed once. The genes are TRBV3-1 (or the pseudogene TRBV3-2) and TRBJ2-7; 9 nucleotides match TRBD2. V was pared by 4 bases and J by 4 bases, with 11 bases of the junction left unmatched. The CDR3 sequence is 16 residues long. The germline CDR1 and CDR2 sequences are LGHDT and YNNKEL (reference sequence). For the CDR3, the DNA is TGTGCCAGCAGCCCCTACTCCGGGCTAGCGGGGTACGAGCAGTACTTC. It specifies CASSPYSGLAGYEQYF.

The chain recombines TRBV30 with TRBJ1-5; D is possibly TRBD1 (5 bases). This CDR3 is built from 14 residues. Germline values: CDR1 GTSNPN, CDR2 SVGIG (reference sequence). Trimming stripped 2 bases from V and 2 bases from J, with 10 bases between. As DNA, the CDR3 is TGTGCCTGGAGTTTCTCCAGGGGCAATCAGCCCCAGCATTTT. This translates into CAWSFSRGNQPQHF.

The chain combines TRBV5-4 with TRBJ2-3, with D possibly matching TRBD2 (6 bases). V lost 0 bases to trimming and J lost 1 base, with 6 bases between them. This CDR3 comprises 14 residues. Germline CDR1 is SGHNT and CDR2 is YYREEE (reference sequence). CDR3 sequence: CASSLASGTDTQYF. The CDR3 nucleotides are TGTGCCAGCAGCTTGGCTAGCGGCACAGATACGCAGTATTTT.

This sequence joins TRBV4-3 and TRBJ1-5; D remains unclear. Trimming removed 0 bases at V and 0 bases at J, with 6 bases between. Germline CDR1 LGHNA, CDR2 YSLEER. The CDR3 totals 15 residues. The CDR3 sequence: CASSQDAYSNQPQHF. The CDR3 DNA reads as TGCGCCAGCAGCCAAGACGCGTATAGCAATCAGCCCCAGCATTTT.

This clone was seen a single time. This chain links TRBV4-1 with TRBJ2-6; 9 bases fit TRBD1. The J segment lost 1 base and the V segment lost 2 bases, leaving 6 bases of the junction unmatched. CDR1 and CDR2 from the germline V gene are MGHRA and YSYEKL. This CDR3 is 18 amino acids long. Written as DNA, the CDR3 is TGCGCCAGCAGCCAACCGGGACAGGGTTTTTCTGGGGCCAACGTCCTGACTTTC. It specifies CASSQPGQGFSGANVLTF.

This chain uses TRBV29-1 with TRBJ1-2; perhaps TRBD1 as D (5 bases). The V gene's germline CDR1 is SQVTM and CDR2 ANQGSEA. This CDR3 spans 12 amino acids. V lost 3 bases and J lost 3, with 8 bases in between. The CDR3 DNA reads as TGCAGCGTTGACAGGGTGGACTATGGCTACACCTTC. Amino acid sequence: CSVDRVDYGYTF. Together with reference TRBV29-1 and TRBJ1-2, the CDR3 gives the full variable domain: SAVISQKPSRDICQRGTSLTIQCQVDSQVTMMFWYRQQPGQSLTLIATANQGSEATYESGFVIDKFPISRPNLTFSTLTVSNMSPEDSSIYLCSVDRVDYGYTFGSGTRLTVV.

V usage is TRBV29-1 and J usage is TRBJ2-7, with D tentatively TRBD2 (5 bases). Germline V CDR1 and CDR2: SQVTM, ANQGSEA. The CDR3 length is 14 residues. Trimming removed 1 base at V and 6 bases at J, with 16 bases between. DNA for the CDR3: TGCAGCGTTGAAGGAAGGCAGGCGGCGGGCGAGCAGTACTTC. Residues: CSVEGRQAAGEQYF.

J is TRBJ2-3 and V is TRBV7-3, with 7 bases fitting TRBD1. This CDR3 has 14 amino acids. The V and J ends lost 5 bases and 5 bases, in that order; junction bases with no gene match: 7. Germline loops: CDR1 SGHTA, CDR2 FQGTGA. The CDR3 loop reads CASSRDRVGDTQYF. CDR3 in DNA: TGTGCCAGCAGCCGAGACAGGGTTGGAGATACGCAGTATTTT.

The chain has TRBV6-5 and TRBJ1-2, with D uncertain. CDR1 is MNHEY and CDR2 is SVGAGI in the germline V gene. V shed 6 bases and J shed 8 bases, with 13 bases lying between them. This CDR3 is built from 12 residues. CDR3 coding DNA: TGTGCCAGCAGCCCGTCGACTGGAGGCTACACCTTC. This sequence encodes CASSPSTGGYTF.

Only one count was recorded for this clone. V usage is TRBV7-9 and J usage is TRBJ2-7; possibly TRBD2 for D (6 bases). There are 17 residues in the CDR3. Germline loops: CDR1 SEHNR, CDR2 FQNEAQ (reference sequence). The V and J ends lost 2 bases and 1 base respectively, with 18 bases between them. CDR3: CASSLSLGGALSYEQYF. The CDR3 DNA follows: TGTGCCAGCAGCTTATCGTTGGGCGGGGCGTTATCCTACGAGCAGTACTTC.

The rearrangement links TRBV9 to TRBJ1-2; a possible D gene is TRBD1 (5 bases). CDR3 length equals 14 residues. V was clipped by 4 bases and J by 6 bases, with 16 bases between them. Germline loops: CDR1 SGDLS, CDR2 YYNGEE. In nucleotides, the CDR3 is TGTGCCAGCAGCCTAGAGGAGGGGTCGGATGGCTACACCTTC. Protein sequence: CASSLEEGSDGYTF.

The chain uses TRBV25-1 and TRBJ1-2; D may be TRBD1 (6 bases). Germline V lookup: CDR1 MGHDK, CDR2 SYGVNS. V was trimmed by 4 bases and J by 5 bases, leaving 14 bases between them. The CDR3 totals 14 residues. CDR3 DNA: TGTGCCAGCAGTGTGTCTGGACAGTTGTATGGCTACACCTTC. This sequence encodes CASSVSGQLYGYTF.

The V call is TRBV14, the J call TRBJ1-2, with 7 nucleotides matching TRBD1. The germline CDR1 and CDR2 sequences are SGHDN and FVKESK. The CDR3 loop spans 16 amino acids. The V segment lost 4 bases and the J segment 5 bases; nucleotides outside the gene matches: 13. This CDR3 is CASSPRRASGQYGYTF. The CDR3 bases are TGTGCCAGCAGCCCACGCCGAGCATCGGGACAGTATGGCTACACCTTC.

The rearrangement joins TRBV27 to TRBJ2-7, with a possible D match to TRBD2 (6 bases). Germline CDR1 MNHEY, CDR2 SMNVEV (reference sequence). Trimming pared 8 bases from V and 6 bases from J, leaving 14 bases between. The CDR3 totals 12 residues. CDR3 amino acids: CASWAGLGEQYF. CDR3 sequence (DNA): TGTGCCAGCTGGGCGGGGTTGGGCGAGCAGTACTTC.

This chain uses TRBV6-5 with TRBJ2-5, with D perhaps TRBD2 (5 bases). Germline CDR1 is MNHEY and CDR2 is SVGAGI. Between the trimmed V and J ends, which lost 2 bases and 2 bases, there was a span of 9 bases. The CDR3 spans 14 residues. CDR3 sequence reads: CASSYAGPQETQYF. The CDR3 bases are TGTGCCAGCAGTTACGCGGGCCCTCAAGAGACCCAGTACTTC.

The chain joins TRBV2 to TRBJ2-1, with D perhaps TRBD2 (5 bases). CDR1 and CDR2 from the germline V gene are SNHLY and FYNNEI. V lost 8 bases to trimming and J lost 8 bases, with 16 bases between them. This CDR3 is 13 amino acids long. CDR3: CASRGDLVYEQFF. The CDR3 nucleotides are TGTGCCAGCCGGGGAGATCTAGTCTATGAGCAGTTCTTC.

This clone was recorded only once. The chain is built from TRBV10-1 and TRBJ2-1; D uncertain. The CDR3 has 16 amino acids. Trimming cost V 5 bases and J 3 bases, with 17 bases left between them. Per the germline V gene, CDR1 is WNHNN and CDR2 is SYGVQD (reference sequence). CDR3 in amino acids: CASSFNLRSGYNEQFF. CDR3 nucleotides: TGCGCCAGCAGTTTTAACCTCCGGTCGGGCTACAATGAGCAGTTCTTC.

In nucleotides, the CDR3 is TGTGCCAGCAGCCCGCGGGGGGCGCAGGATTCACCCCTCCACTTT. Its protein is CASSPRGAQDSPLHF. The gene calls are TRBV7-9 and TRBJ1-6; D might be TRBD1 (6 bases). Looked up from germline, CDR1 is SEHNR and CDR2 is FQNEAQ (reference sequence). Between the trimmed V and J ends, which lost 5 bases and 8 bases, there was a span of 16 bases. The CDR3 spans 15 residues.

This chain joins TRBV5-5 and TRBJ1-6; D is possibly TRBD1 (5 bases). This CDR3 is 16 amino acids long. The V and J ends lost 2 bases and 6 bases respectively, with 15 bases between them. Germline V gene lookup returns CDR1 SGHKS and CDR2 YYEKEE (reference sequence). CDR3 nucleotide sequence: TGTGCCAGCAGCTTCTTCCCGGGGGGGGGTAATTCACCCCTCCACTTT. Its translation is CASSFFPGGGNSPLHF.

The rearrangement links TRBV6-5 to TRBJ1-4; 8 bases are shared with TRBD1. This CDR3 is built from 14 residues. After removal of 6 bases from V and 10 bases from J, the junction contained 10 bases not matched to a gene. Germline values: CDR1 MNHEY, CDR2 SVGAGI. The CDR3 sequence is CASSGTGGAGKLFF. CDR3 coding DNA: TGTGCCAGCAGCGGGACAGGCGGTGCAGGAAAACTGTTTTTT.

This chain joins TRBV6-2 or TRBV6-3 and TRBJ1-5; D possibly corresponds to TRBD1 (5 bases). Germline loops: CDR1 MNHEY, CDR2 SVGEGT. The germline V and J ends were trimmed by 3 bases and 4 bases, with 10 bases remaining between them. This CDR3 region has 14 residues. CDR3: CASSYSRANQPQHF. For the CDR3, the DNA is TGTGCCAGCAGTTATTCCAGGGCAAATCAGCCCCAGCATTTT.

The genes are TRBV28 and TRBJ1-5; maybe TRBD1 (5 bases). Germline CDR1 reads MDHEN; CDR2 reads SYDVKM. The CDR3 covers 16 residues. V lost 5 bases, J lost 5 bases, and 19 bases lay in between. The CDR3 DNA reads as TGTGCCAGCAGTCAGGGCCCCCCCAGAGTCGATCAGCCCCAGCATTTT. Translation gives CASSQGPPRVDQPQHF.

This clone came up once. The V call is TRBV7-9, the J call TRBJ2-1, with D tentatively TRBD2 (5 bases). This CDR3 spans 13 amino acids. Germline V gives CDR1 SEHNR, CDR2 FQNEAQ (reference sequence). V shed 5 bases and J shed 2 bases, with 7 bases lying between them. In nucleotides, the CDR3 is TGTGCCAGCAGCGCGGGCGCCTACAATGAGCAGTTCTTC. Residues: CASSAGAYNEQFF.

The chain has TRBV2 and TRBJ1-1; 7 bases are shared with TRBD1. V lost 5 bases and J lost 1; bases outside the gene matches: 1. The CDR3 consists of 13 residues. From germline, CDR1 is SNHLY and CDR2 FYNNEI. Here the CDR3 DNA reads TGTGCCAGCAGTCGGGACAGGAACACTGAAGCTTTCTTT. Amino acid sequence: CASSRDRNTEAFF. Based on the CDR3 plus reference TRBV2 and TRBJ1-1, the full variable domain is EPEVTQTPSHQVTQMGQEVILRCVPISNHLYFYWYRQILGQKVEFLVSFYNNEISEKSEIFDDQFSVERPDGSNFTLKIRSTKLEDSAMYFCASSRDRNTEAFFGQGTRLTVV.

This clone was counted a single time. This chain joins TRBV27 and TRBJ1-2; D is perhaps TRBD1 (5 bases). With 0 bases removed from V and 6 bases from J, the gap between germline ends came to 11 bases. This CDR3 is 14 amino acids long. Per germline, CDR1 MNHEY and CDR2 SMNVEV (reference sequence). CDR3 region: CASSLSGGIDGYTF. CDR3 nucleotides: TGTGCCAGCAGTTTATCGGGGGGAATAGATGGCTACACCTTC.

The chain links TRBV29-1 to TRBJ1-2, with a weak D call TRBD1 (5 bases). Germline V gene sequence: CDR1 SQVTM, CDR2 ANQGSEA. This CDR3 region has 14 residues. Trimming took off 0 bases at V and 4 bases at J, with 12 bases between the two ends. The CDR3 is CSVEDLDRTYGYTF. The CDR3, as DNA: TGCAGCGTTGAAGATTTAGACAGAACCTATGGCTACACCTTC.

The CDR3 nucleotides are TGTGCCAGCAGTCGGCTAGCGGGGGGGCTGGGAGATACGCAGTATTTT. This translates into CASSRLAGGLGDTQYF. The gene calls are TRBV7-2 and TRBJ2-3, with 12 nucleotides matching TRBD2. Germline values: CDR1 SGHTA, CDR2 FQGNSA. The CDR3 covers 16 residues. V was pared by 6 bases and J by 5 bases, with 9 bases of the junction left unmatched.

V is TRBV27 and J is TRBJ2-2, with 10 nucleotides matching TRBD1. V trimming: 7 bases; J trimming: 5 bases; junction bases outside the gene matches: 7. The CDR3 consists of 15 residues. Germline V lookup: CDR1 MNHEY, CDR2 SMNVEV (reference sequence). The CDR3 DNA sequence: TGTGCCAGCACCTTAAGACAGGGGGCGACCGGGGAGCTGTTTTTT. Residues: CASTLRQGATGELFF.

The V and J genes are TRBV29-1 and TRBJ2-2; TRBD2 aligns across 7 bases. After removal of 4 bases from V and 1 base from J, the junction contained 6 bases not matched to a gene. The CDR3 length is 15 residues. CDR1 and CDR2 from the germline V gene are SQVTM and ANQGSEA. CDR3 in DNA: TGCAGCGTTGTTCGACTAGCTGAGAACACCGGGGAGCTGTTTTTT. Translated, it gives CSVVRLAENTGELFF.

This rearrangement joins TRBV19 to TRBJ1-4; the D gene is possibly TRBD1 (6 bases). Trimming pared 8 bases from V and 6 bases from J, leaving 10 bases between. The CDR3 has 12 amino acids. Germline CDR1 LNHDA, CDR2 SQIVND (reference sequence). CDR3 region: CASSRQDEKLFF. The CDR3 DNA sequence: TGTGCCAGTTCGAGACAGGATGAAAAACTGTTTTTT.

The rearrangement uses TRBV27 and TRBJ1-6; D ambiguous. The CDR3 totals 15 residues. Germline V gene lookup returns CDR1 MNHEY and CDR2 SMNVEV (reference sequence). V was pared by 6 bases and J by 7 bases, with 16 bases between. CDR3 sequence (DNA): TGTGCCAGCAGCCCACCGGGAGCCCTGAATTCACCCCTCCACTTT. Translation gives CASSPPGALNSPLHF.